This section outlines one TCR beta chain sequence together with its context. TCRdb's copy holds only in-frame clones and misses some; the assay was immunoSEQ multiplex PCR. The sample includes roughly 220,000 clones, 84% seen only once; the top ten take 5.5% to 7.5%. J gave up 5 bases and V 7 bases, and 11 bases lay outside the gene matches. The CDR3 length is 15 residues. Per the germline V gene, CDR1 is SQVTM and CDR2 is ANQGSEA. The data were taken from a study of blood T cell repertoires in COVID-19. Sequencing was done on a sample of PBMCs or T cells enriched from blood (not recorded which). The receptor was derived from a woman aged 40 to 50 who had recovered from COVID-19. The rearrangement uses TRBV29-1 and TRBJ2-3; 11 bases fit TRBD2. The CDR3 DNA reads TGCAGCGCCCTGACACTAGCGGGAGCTCTAGATACGCAGTATTTT. Residues: CSALTLAGALDTQYF.